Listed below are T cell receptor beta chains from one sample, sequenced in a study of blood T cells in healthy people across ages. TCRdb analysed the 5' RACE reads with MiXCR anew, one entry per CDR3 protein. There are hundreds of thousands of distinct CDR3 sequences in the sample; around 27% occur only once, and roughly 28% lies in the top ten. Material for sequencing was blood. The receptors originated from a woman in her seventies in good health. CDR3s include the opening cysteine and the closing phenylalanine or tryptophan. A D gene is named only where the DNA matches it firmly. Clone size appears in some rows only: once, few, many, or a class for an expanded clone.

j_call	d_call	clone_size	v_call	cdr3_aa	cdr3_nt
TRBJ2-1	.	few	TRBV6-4	CASSTGRPVNEQFF	TGTGCCAGCAGTACCGGCCGCCCGGTCAATGAGCAGTTCTTC
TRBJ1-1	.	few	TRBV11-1	CASSLARMSADPEAFF	TGTGCCAGCAGCTTAGCGCGGATGTCAGCCGATCCTGAAGCTTTCTTT
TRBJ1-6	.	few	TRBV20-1	CSARKRGQDDSPLHF	TGCAGTGCTAGGAAGAGGGGTCAGGATGATTCACCCCTCCACTTT
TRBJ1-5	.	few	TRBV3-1	CASSQASGYNQPQHF	TGTGCCAGCAGCCAGGCTTCAGGGTACAATCAGCCCCAGCATTTT
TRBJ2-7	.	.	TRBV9	CASSPRGADVYEQYF	TGTGCCAGCAGCCCCCGGGGAGCCGACGTCTACGAGCAGTACTTC
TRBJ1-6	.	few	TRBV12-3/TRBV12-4	CASRQGNLDSPLHF	TGTGCCAGCAGGCAAGGGAATCTTGATTCACCCCTCCACTTT
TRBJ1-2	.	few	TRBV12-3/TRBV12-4	CASSLREFGYGYTF	TGTGCCAGCAGTCTCAGGGAATTCGGCTATGGCTACACCTTC
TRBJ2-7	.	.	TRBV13	CASSLNRWGVSYEQYF	TGTGCCAGCAGCTTAAATCGGTGGGGGGTCTCCTACGAGCAGTACTTC
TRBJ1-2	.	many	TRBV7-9	CASSLWVNASHGYTF	TGTGCCAGCAGCTTATGGGTCAATGCCTCACATGGCTACACCTTC
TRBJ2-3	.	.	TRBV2	CASSRTDRDAQYF	TGTGCCAGCAGTAGGACAGACAGAGATGCGCAGTATTTT
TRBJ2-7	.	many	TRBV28	CASSLAYGGSYEQYF	TGTGCCAGCAGCTTGGCTTACGGCGGCAGCTACGAGCAGTACTTC
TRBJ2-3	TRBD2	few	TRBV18	CASSPLMTGTSTDTQFF	TGTGCCAGCTCACCACTGATGACAGGGACTAGCACAGATACGCAGTTTTTT
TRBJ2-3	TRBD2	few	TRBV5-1	CASAIRTSGSTDTQYF	TGCGCCAGCGCGATTAGGACTAGCGGCAGCACAGATACGCAGTATTTT
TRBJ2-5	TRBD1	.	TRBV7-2	CASSLVSTGGGTQYF	TGTGCCAGCAGCTTAGTGAGCACAGGGGGTGGGACCCAGTACTTC
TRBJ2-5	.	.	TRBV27	CASSSGTEQETQYF	TGTGCCAGCAGCTCGGGCACAGAACAAGAGACCCAGTACTTC
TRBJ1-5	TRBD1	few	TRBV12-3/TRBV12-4	CASSPGTAKSQHF	TGTGCCAGCAGTCCCGGGACAGCTAAGTCCCAGCATTTT
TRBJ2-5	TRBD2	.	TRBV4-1	CASSGPSGRSETQYF	TGCGCCAGCAGCGGACCTAGCGGGAGGTCGGAGACCCAGTACTTC
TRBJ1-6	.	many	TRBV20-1	CSAQPGSTENSPLHF	TGCAGTGCACAGCCAGGGTCCACCGAGAATTCACCCCTCCACTTT
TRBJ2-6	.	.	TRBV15	CATSREISGANVLTF	TGTGCCACCAGCAGGGAGATCTCTGGGGCCAACGTCCTGACTTTC
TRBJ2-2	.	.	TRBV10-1	CACQPWSPNRRTGELFF	TGCGCGTGCCAGCCCTGGTCTCCGAACAGACGCACCGGGGAGCTGTTTTTT
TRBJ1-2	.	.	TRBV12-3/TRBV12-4	CASNMDSRVGYTF	TGTGCCAGCAACATGGACTCCCGGGTGGGCTACACCTTC
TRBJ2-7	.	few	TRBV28	CASSSPGLSYEQYF	TGTGCCAGCAGTTCTCCGGGACTTTCTTACGAGCAGTACTTC
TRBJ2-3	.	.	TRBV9	CASSKAGVGALMQYF	TGTGCCAGCAGCAAGGCAGGAGTTGGAGCCCTTATGCAGTATTTT
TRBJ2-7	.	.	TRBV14	CASSGPLSYEQYF	TGTGCCAGCAGCGGGCCTCTTTCCTACGAGCAGTACTTC
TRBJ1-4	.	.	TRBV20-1	CSARDLGREKLFF	TGCAGTGCTAGAGATCTCGGTAGAGAAAAACTGTTTTTT
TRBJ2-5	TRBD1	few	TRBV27	CASHKDRGETQYF	TGTGCCAGCCACAAGGACAGGGGGGAGACCCAGTACTTC
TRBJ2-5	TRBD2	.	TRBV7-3	CASSSGLAGVSQETQYF	TGTGCCAGCAGCTCCGGACTAGCGGGAGTAAGTCAAGAGACCCAGTACTTC
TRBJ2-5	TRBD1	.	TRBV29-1	CSVDEGAGETQYF	TGCAGCGTTGATGAGGGGGCCGGTGAGACCCAGTACTTC
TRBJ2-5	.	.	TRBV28	CASRSGVETQYF	TGTGCCAGCAGATCAGGAGTTGAGACCCAGTACTTC
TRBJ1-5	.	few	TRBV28	CASTVPGTHHQPQHF	TGTGCCAGCACGGTACCGGGGACCCATCATCAGCCCCAGCATTTT
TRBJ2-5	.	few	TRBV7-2	CASSWAVNQETQYF	TGTGCCAGCAGCTGGGCGGTTAACCAAGAGACCCAGTACTTC
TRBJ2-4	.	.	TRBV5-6	CASSLGGPYAKNIQYF	TGTGCCAGCAGCTTGGGCGGCCCGTATGCCAAAAACATTCAGTACTTC
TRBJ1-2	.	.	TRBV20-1	CSARSGSYGYTF	TGCAGTGCTAGGTCGGGCAGCTATGGCTACACCTTC
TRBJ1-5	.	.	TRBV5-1	CASSLGPTLQEPQHF	TGCGCCAGCAGCCTGGGACCGACCCTTCAAGAGCCCCAGCATTTT
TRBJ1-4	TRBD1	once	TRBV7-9	CASSYPGGGKYNEKLFF	TGTGCCAGCAGCTACCCAGGGGGGGGAAAATACAATGAAAAACTGTTTTTT
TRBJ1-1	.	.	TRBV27	CASSSNREGWTTEAFF	TGTGCCAGCAGTTCTAACAGGGAGGGGTGGACCACTGAAGCTTTCTTT
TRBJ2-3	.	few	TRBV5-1	CASSSQKGSDTQYF	TGCGCCAGCAGCTCACAAAAGGGTTCAGATACGCAGTATTTT
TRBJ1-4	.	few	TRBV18	CASSPVGHQGEKLFF	TGTGCCAGCTCACCCGTCGGACATCAGGGTGAAAAACTGTTTTTT
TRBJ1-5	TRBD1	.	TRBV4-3	CASSQDGTGGSQPQHF	TGCGCCAGCAGCCAAGATGGGACAGGAGGGAGTCAGCCCCAGCATTTT
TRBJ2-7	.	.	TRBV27	CASTQDALSYEQYF	TGTGCCAGCACTCAGGACGCGCTCTCCTACGAGCAGTACTTC
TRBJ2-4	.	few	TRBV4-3	CASSQSGTQGSKNIQYF	TGCGCCAGCAGCCAATCCGGAACCCAGGGAAGCAAAAACATTCAGTACTTC
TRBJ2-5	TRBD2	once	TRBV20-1	CSASGLAGGEQETQYF	TGCAGTGCTTCGGGACTAGCGGGAGGCGAGCAAGAGACCCAGTACTTC
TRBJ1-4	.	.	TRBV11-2	CATSRRANEKLFF	TGTGCCACCTCAAGACGTGCTAATGAAAAACTGTTTTTT
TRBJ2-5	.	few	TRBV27	CASSPLTLYQETQYF	TGTGCCAGCAGTCCCCTGACCTTGTACCAAGAGACCCAGTACTTC
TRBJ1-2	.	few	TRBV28	CASSLKNRAGHGYTF	TGTGCCAGCAGTTTAAAGAACAGGGCTGGTCATGGCTACACCTTC
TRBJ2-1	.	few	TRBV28	CASSFYILAMANEQFF	TGTGCCAGCAGTTTCTATATCCTAGCGATGGCAAATGAGCAGTTCTTC
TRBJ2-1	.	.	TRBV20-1	CSARADREQFF	TGCAGTGCTAGAGCGGACCGCGAGCAGTTCTTC
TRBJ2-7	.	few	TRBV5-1	CASSLAGGGGYEQYF	TGCGCCAGCAGCTTGGCTGGGGGCGGAGGCTACGAGCAGTACTTC
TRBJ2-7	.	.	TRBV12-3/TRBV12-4	CASSFRAYEQYF	TGTGCCAGCAGTTTCCGGGCCTACGAGCAGTACTTC
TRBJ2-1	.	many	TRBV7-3	CASSPGHNNEQFF	TGTGCCAGCAGCCCGGGACACAACAATGAGCAGTTCTTC
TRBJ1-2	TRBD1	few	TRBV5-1	CASSPNRGSYGYTF	TGCGCCAGCAGCCCAAACAGGGGGAGCTATGGCTACACCTTC
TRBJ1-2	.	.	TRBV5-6	CASSRVGSYTF	TGTGCCAGCAGCCGCGTTGGGAGCTACACCTTC